This is a list of T cell receptor beta chains from one sample in a study of a mutant IDH1 vaccine in newly diagnosed glioma. Their specific antigens are unknown. Measured with immunoSEQ multiplex PCR; TCRdb has only the in-frame clones, and not every one. The sample yields tens of thousands of clones, approximately 85% seen once. The starting material was PBMCs, obtained from a glioma patient whose treatment included an IDH1 peptide vaccine. Every receptor here comes from a woman aged 45-60 years with glioma. Each CDR3 is given with its conserved first and last residue. Each record gives: V gene, clone size, J gene, D gene, CDR3 protein, CDR3 DNA. D genes are given only for firm matches. The size entry is marked missing in some rows and otherwise reads once, few, many or a size class.

v_gene: TRBV11-2; abundance: .; j_gene: TRBJ2-3; d_gene: TRBD2; CDR3aa: CASSGTSGSGDTQYF; CDR3nt: TGTGCCAGCAGCGGAACTAGCGGGAGTGGGGATACGCAGTATTTT
v_gene: TRBV16; abundance: .; j_gene: TRBJ2-7; d_gene: TRBD2; CDR3aa: CASSPGGYEQYF; CDR3nt: TGTGCCAGCAGCCCGGGGGGGTACGAGCAGTACTTC
v_gene: TRBV30; abundance: .; j_gene: TRBJ2-5; d_gene: TRBD2; CDR3aa: CAWRDPLAGKETQYF; CDR3nt: TGTGCCTGGAGGGACCCACTAGCGGGCAAAGAGACCCAGTACTTC
v_gene: TRBV19; abundance: .; j_gene: TRBJ1-4; d_gene: .; CDR3aa: CASSILQATNEKLFF; CDR3nt: TGTGCCAGTAGTATACTTCAAGCAACTAATGAAAAACTGTTTTTT
v_gene: TRBV30; abundance: .; j_gene: TRBJ2-7; d_gene: .; CDR3aa: CAWGRQQAGSYEQYF; CDR3nt: TGTGCCTGGGGGCGTCAGCAGGCGGGGAGCTACGAGCAGTACTTC
v_gene: TRBV19; abundance: .; j_gene: TRBJ1-5; d_gene: .; CDR3aa: CASSPGGGPNQPQHF; CDR3nt: TGTGCCAGTAGTCCCGGAGGGGGACCCAATCAGCCCCAGCATTTT
v_gene: TRBV2; abundance: .; j_gene: TRBJ2-7; d_gene: .; CDR3aa: CASRRGAPYEQYF; CDR3nt: TGTGCCAGTCGCAGGGGTGCCCCCTACGAGCAGTACTTC
v_gene: TRBV5-1; abundance: .; j_gene: TRBJ2-6; d_gene: .; CDR3aa: CASNLGNSGANVLTF; CDR3nt: TGCGCCAGCAACCTGGGGAACTCTGGGGCCAACGTCCTGACTTTC
v_gene: TRBV2; abundance: .; j_gene: TRBJ1-1; d_gene: TRBD1; CDR3aa: CASTRTGVNTEAFF; CDR3nt: TGTGCCAGCACAAGGACAGGGGTGAACACTGAAGCTTTCTTT
v_gene: TRBV5-1; abundance: .; j_gene: TRBJ2-5; d_gene: TRBD2; CDR3aa: CASSSRTSGRSGETQYF; CDR3nt: TGCGCCAGCAGCTCCCGGACTAGCGGGAGGAGTGGGGAGACCCAGTACTTC
v_gene: TRBV7-9; abundance: .; j_gene: TRBJ2-7; d_gene: TRBD2; CDR3aa: CASSPPGLAVYEQYF; CDR3nt: TGTGCCAGCAGCCCGCCGGGACTAGCTGTCTACGAGCAGTACTTC
v_gene: TRBV5-6; abundance: .; j_gene: TRBJ2-3; d_gene: TRBD1; CDR3aa: CASSKTGGRTDTQYF; CDR3nt: TGTGCCAGCAGTAAGACAGGGGGCAGGACAGATACGCAGTATTTT
v_gene: TRBV9; abundance: .; j_gene: TRBJ1-2; d_gene: TRBD1; CDR3aa: CASTGSPGQGSLSYGYTF; CDR3nt: TGTGCCAGCACCGGCTCCCCGGGACAGGGGTCCTTGTCCTATGGCTACACCTTC
v_gene: TRBV19; abundance: .; j_gene: TRBJ1-4; d_gene: .; CDR3aa: CATSSATNEKLFF; CDR3nt: TGTGCCACTTCGTCTGCAACTAATGAAAAACTGTTTTTT
v_gene: TRBV18; abundance: few; j_gene: TRBJ1-3; d_gene: .; CDR3aa: CASSPLAARNTIYF; CDR3nt: TGTGCCAGCTCACCACTTGCAGCCCGAAACACCATATATTTT
v_gene: TRBV20-1; abundance: .; j_gene: TRBJ2-1; d_gene: .; CDR3aa: CSAAVNEQFF; CDR3nt: TGCAGTGCCGCCGTCAATGAGCAGTTCTTC
v_gene: TRBV25-1; abundance: .; j_gene: TRBJ1-4; d_gene: .; CDR3aa: CASSDARGWEKEKLFF; CDR3nt: TGTGCCAGCAGTGACGCGCGGGGGTGGGAAAAGGAAAAACTGTTTTTT
v_gene: TRBV7-9; abundance: .; j_gene: TRBJ1-1; d_gene: TRBD1; CDR3aa: CASSSVPGQGSGTEAFF; CDR3nt: TGTGCCAGCAGCTCCGTCCCGGGACAGGGATCGGGCACTGAAGCTTTCTTT
v_gene: TRBV18; abundance: .; j_gene: TRBJ2-5; d_gene: .; CDR3aa: CASSLTEAQETQYF; CDR3nt: TGTGCCAGCTCACTAACGGAAGCACAAGAGACCCAGTACTTC
v_gene: TRBV13; abundance: .; j_gene: TRBJ2-3; d_gene: .; CDR3aa: CASSLAARLDTQYF; CDR3nt: TGTGCCAGCAGCTTAGCGGCTCGACTGGATACGCAGTATTTT
v_gene: TRBV7-3; abundance: .; j_gene: TRBJ2-1; d_gene: TRBD2; CDR3aa: CASSLVLAGGSEQFF; CDR3nt: TGTGCCAGCAGCTTAGTCCTAGCGGGAGGGAGTGAGCAGTTCTTC
v_gene: TRBV18; abundance: .; j_gene: TRBJ2-2; d_gene: .; CDR3aa: CASSPPAGELFF; CDR3nt: TGTGCCAGCTCACCACCGGCGGGGGAGCTGTTTTTT
v_gene: TRBV7-7; abundance: .; j_gene: TRBJ2-5; d_gene: TRBD1; CDR3aa: CASSSGQGIWETQYF; CDR3nt: TGTGCTAGCAGCTCGGGACAGGGGATTTGGGAGACCCAGTACTTC
v_gene: TRBV10-3; abundance: .; j_gene: TRBJ2-7; d_gene: .; CDR3aa: CAISEWADEQYF; CDR3nt: TGTGCCATCAGTGAGTGGGCGGACGAGCAGTACTTC
v_gene: TRBV2; abundance: .; j_gene: TRBJ1-3; d_gene: .; CDR3aa: CASSDLRNTIYF; CDR3nt: TGTGCCAGCAGTGATCTTAGAAACACCATATATTTT
v_gene: TRBV5-4; abundance: .; j_gene: TRBJ2-7; d_gene: TRBD1; CDR3aa: CASSPGQDSYEQYF; CDR3nt: TGTGCCAGCAGCCCGGGACAGGACTCCTACGAGCAGTACTTC
v_gene: TRBV6-1; abundance: .; j_gene: TRBJ2-7; d_gene: TRBD2; CDR3aa: CASILAGVSYEQYF; CDR3nt: TGTGCCAGTATCCTAGCGGGAGTCTCCTACGAGCAGTACTTC
v_gene: TRBV11-2; abundance: .; j_gene: TRBJ1-1; d_gene: TRBD1; CDR3aa: CASSSSYRGNTEAFF; CDR3nt: TGTGCCAGCAGCTCCAGCTACAGGGGGAACACTGAAGCTTTCTTT
v_gene: TRBV27; abundance: .; j_gene: TRBJ1-5; d_gene: .; CDR3aa: CASGGYGAQHF; CDR3nt: TGTGCCAGCGGGGGGTACGGAGCCCAGCATTTT
v_gene: TRBV7-9; abundance: .; j_gene: TRBJ1-2; d_gene: TRBD1; CDR3aa: CASSLGWDRGYDYTF; CDR3nt: TGTGCCAGCAGCTTAGGCTGGGACAGGGGATATGACTACACCTTC
v_gene: TRBV7-8; abundance: .; j_gene: TRBJ1-2; d_gene: TRBD1; CDR3aa: CASSFRQGGYTF; CDR3nt: TGTGCCAGCAGCTTCCGACAGGGGGGCTACACCTTC
v_gene: TRBV10-3; abundance: once; j_gene: TRBJ2-1; d_gene: .; CDR3aa: CAISGVEEGYNEQFF; CDR3nt: TGTGCCATCAGTGGGGTCGAGGAGGGCTACAATGAGCAGTTCTTC
v_gene: TRBV5-4; abundance: .; j_gene: TRBJ2-4; d_gene: TRBD2; CDR3aa: CASSFPTREGKNIQYF; CDR3nt: TGTGCCAGCAGCTTCCCCACCCGGGAGGGCAAAAACATTCAGTACTTC
v_gene: TRBV5-1; abundance: once; j_gene: TRBJ1-2; d_gene: TRBD1; CDR3aa: CASSEGQNYGYTF; CDR3nt: TGCGCCAGCAGCGAGGGACAGAACTATGGCTACACCTTC
v_gene: TRBV5-1; abundance: .; j_gene: TRBJ1-1; d_gene: .; CDR3aa: CASRVGGGEAFF; CDR3nt: TGCGCCAGCAGGGTGGGAGGAGGTGAAGCTTTCTTT